A single sample gave rise to the 8 T cell receptor beta chains below, sequenced in a study of monozygotic twins with cystic fibrosis. TCRdb's copy holds only in-frame clones and misses some; the assay was immunoSEQ multiplex PCR. Here the sample spans 20,000 to 30,000 clones, roughly 97% being singletons. Sequenced sample: blood. The origin of the receptors is a girl aged 2 to 10 with cystic fibrosis.

The chain carries TRBV7-3 and TRBJ2-3; the match to TRBD2 covers 7 bases. Germline CDR1 is SGHTA and CDR2 is FQGTGA. The V gene end was trimmed by 5 bases and the J gene end by 1 base; junction bases not matched to a gene: 12. This CDR3 contains 17 residues. This CDR3 is CASSPTGGRRGTDTQYF. The CDR3 DNA reads TGTGCCAGCAGCCCCACCGGCGGGAGAAGGGGCACAGATACGCAGTATTTT. The full variable domain, rest sourced from reference TRBV7-3 and TRBJ2-3, is GAGVSQTPSNKVTEKGKYVELRCDPISGHTALYWYRQSLGQGPEFLIYFQGTGAADDSGLPNDRFFAVRPEGSVSTLKIQRTERGDSAVYLCASSPTGGRRGTDTQYFGPGTRLTVL.

The V and J genes are TRBV29-1 and TRBJ1-3; TRBD1 might be the D (6 bases). The CDR3 is 15 amino acids. V lost 4 bases, J lost 3 bases, and 16 bases lay in between. The germline gives CDR1 SQVTM, CDR2 ANQGSEA. The DNA of the CDR3 is TGCAGCGTTGTAGTAAGGGGGGCGGTTGGAAACACCATATATTTT. This encodes CSVVVRGAVGNTIYF.

This chain joins TRBV9 and TRBJ2-5; D unclear. Looked up from germline, CDR1 is SGDLS and CDR2 is YYNGEE. The CDR3 is 17 amino acids. The V gene lost 0 bases and the J gene lost 2 bases, with 17 bases spanning the gap. Here the CDR3 DNA reads TGTGCCAGCAGCGTAGGTCTATACGGTACCGCTCAAGAGACCCAGTACTTC. Translating gives CASSVGLYGTAQETQYF.

The chain recombines TRBV30 with TRBJ1-2, with D maybe TRBD1 (5 bases). Trimming pared 5 bases from V and 4 bases from J, leaving 20 bases between. This CDR3 contains 15 residues. Per germline, CDR1 GTSNPN and CDR2 SVGIG (reference sequence). CDR3 in amino acids: CAWDSPGTVRYGYTF. The CDR3 DNA is TGTGCCTGGGACAGTCCCGGCACCGTGCGCTATGGCTACACCTTC.

CDR3 loop: CASSPLEGYNYGYTF. As DNA, the CDR3 is TGTGCCAGCTCACCACTGGAGGGATATAACTATGGCTACACCTTC. The chain uses TRBV18 and TRBJ1-2; no definite D call. The germline V and J ends were trimmed by 1 base and 1 base, with 10 bases remaining between them. Germline V gene sequence: CDR1 KGHSH, CDR2 LQKENI. The CDR3 is 15 amino acids. Variable domain in full (rest from reference TRBV18 and TRBJ1-2): NAGVMQNPRHLVRRRGQEARLRCSPMKGHSHVYWYRQLPEEGLKFMVYLQKENIIDESGMPKERFSAEFPKEGPSILRIQQVVRGDSAAYFCASSPLEGYNYGYTFGSGTRLTVV.

This chain connects TRBV15 to TRBJ2-7; D gene uncertain. Germline V gives CDR1 LNHNV, CDR2 YYDKDF (reference sequence). The CDR3 has 14 amino acids. V lost 0 bases to trimming and J lost 6 bases, with 12 bases between them. CDR3 nucleotides: TGTGCCACCAGCAGAGATACGGCCCAGGTCGAGCAGTACTTC. Translating it yields CATSRDTAQVEQYF.

CDR3 DNA sequence: TGTGCCAGAGAAGCCGCTGGACAAGGCGCCCGAGGCTACACCTTC. Translating it yields CAREAAGQGARGYTF. J is TRBJ1-2 and V is TRBV30; a possible D gene is TRBD1 (5 bases). Trimming left V 8 bases short and J 8 bases short, with 27 bases between. The CDR3 spans 15 residues. Germline lookup yields CDR1 GTSNPN and CDR2 SVGIG (reference sequence).

CDR3: CASSQEGDKLFF. CDR3 nucleotide sequence: TGTGCCAGCAGCCAAGAAGGGGACAAACTGTTTTTT. V usage is TRBV4-2 and J usage is TRBJ1-4, with D possibly TRBD1 on 5 matching bases. Between the trimmed V and J ends, which lost 0 bases and 11 bases, there was a span of 7 bases. CDR1 is LGHNA, CDR2 YNFKEQ, per germline. CDR3 length: 12 residues.